This passage covers 29 T cell receptor beta chains from one sample sequenced in a study of cytomegalovirus exposure and HLA in healthy donors. Primers: 60 Vbeta forward and 13 Jbeta reverse. Clones were read by immunoSEQ multiplex PCR, and TCRdb kept only the in-frame ones, dropping some. The sample carries roughly 150,000 clones, 75% to 80% recorded once. Sample: PBMCs. The receptor set was obtained from a male donor in good health and CMV-seronegative.

The chain uses TRBV5-4 and TRBJ1-2; a possible D gene is TRBD1 (5 bases). The V gene lost 5 bases and the J gene lost 4 bases, with 15 bases spanning the gap. The length of the CDR3 is 14 residues. From germline, CDR1 is SGHNT and CDR2 YYREEE (reference sequence). The CDR3 nucleotides read TGTGCCAGCAGGAGGGACTCCTCTCTCTATGGCTACACCTTC. Its protein product is CASRRDSSLYGYTF.

This clone has just a few counts. J is TRBJ2-1 and V is TRBV5-4; TRBD2 aligns across 8 bases. V was pared by 6 bases and J by 6 bases, with 11 bases of the junction left unmatched. This CDR3 region has 15 residues. Germline V CDR1 and CDR2: SGHNT, YYREEE (reference sequence). The CDR3 DNA is TGTGCCAGCAATCGGGGACTAGGTTCGTCCAATGAGCAGTTCTTC. Protein sequence: CASNRGLGSSNEQFF.

The gene calls are TRBV18 and TRBJ2-3, with 13 bases fitting TRBD2. The CDR3 runs to 17 residues. V was pared by 3 bases and J by 6 bases, with 9 bases of the junction left unmatched. Germline CDR1 reads KGHSH; CDR2 reads LQKENI. CDR3: CASSPTVQLAGGDTQYF. The CDR3 DNA follows: TGTGCCAGCTCACCGACAGTTCAACTAGCGGGGGGGGATACGCAGTATTTT. Drawing the rest from reference TRBV18 and TRBJ2-3, the complete variable domain is NAGVMQNPRHLVRRRGQEARLRCSPMKGHSHVYWYRQLPEEGLKFMVYLQKENIIDESGMPKERFSAEFPKEGPSILRIQQVVRGDSAAYFCASSPTVQLAGGDTQYFGPGTRLTVL.

The chain has TRBV7-9 and TRBJ1-1, with 7 nucleotides matching TRBD1. The CDR3 spans 19 residues. V lost 5 bases to trimming and J lost 0 bases; unmatched junction nucleotides: 18. Germline loops: CDR1 SEHNR, CDR2 FQNEAQ (reference sequence). In DNA, the CDR3 is TGTGCCAGCAGCCTCGGAGGAATGAGGGGGCAATATATGAACACTGAAGCTTTCTTT. It yields the protein CASSLGGMRGQYMNTEAFF.

J is TRBJ1-2 and V is TRBV2, with a possible D match to TRBD1 (6 bases). The germline V gene encodes CDR1 SNHLY and CDR2 FYNNEI. V was trimmed by 7 bases and J by 8 bases, leaving 11 bases between them. The CDR3 is 11 amino acids. The CDR3 DNA reads TGTGCCAGCACCAGGGGCACCGGCTACACCTTC. Translating it yields CASTRGTGYTF.

The table lists this clone with a count of one. This chain uses TRBV29-1 with TRBJ1-4; TRBD1 might be the D (5 bases). The V and J ends lost 5 bases and 7 bases respectively, with 11 bases between them. Germline values: CDR1 SQVTM, CDR2 ANQGSEA. The CDR3 has 12 amino acids. The CDR3 here is CSVFMGGEKLFF. The CDR3 coding sequence is TGCAGCGTTTTTATGGGGGGTGAAAAACTGTTTTTT.

The J gene is TRBJ2-7, the V gene TRBV5-6, with D possibly matching TRBD2 (6 bases). The V gene's germline CDR1 is SGHDT and CDR2 YYEEEE. The CDR3 has 14 residues. Trimming removed 2 bases at V and 5 bases at J, with 14 bases between. Here the CDR3 DNA reads TGTGCCAGCAGCTTTGACCTAGCGTTCGACGAGCAGTACTTC. Residues: CASSFDLAFDEQYF.

The CDR3 region has the DNA TGTGCCAGCCCCGAGGGGACAGGGGATAATTCACCCCTCCACTTT. Protein product: CASPEGTGDNSPLHF. The chain links TRBV2 to TRBJ1-6; 10 bases match TRBD1. Germline assignment: CDR1 SNHLY and CDR2 FYNNEI. The trim removed 8 bases at V and 5 bases at J, leaving 6 bases unmatched. This CDR3 region has 15 residues.

This clone was found once. The CDR3: CASSLGQEGNTIYF. The CDR3 DNA follows: TGCGCCAGCAGCTTGGGACAGGAGGGAAACACCATATATTTT. J is TRBJ1-3 and V is TRBV5-1; a weak D match, TRBD1 (6 bases). V lost 0 bases to trimming and J lost 4 bases, with 8 bases between them. This CDR3 is 14 amino acids long. Germline V gives CDR1 SGHRS, CDR2 YFSETQ. Full variable domain (outside the CDR3, taken from reference TRBV5-1 and TRBJ1-3): KAGVTQTPRYLIKTRGQQVTLSCSPISGHRSVSWYQQTPGQGLQFLFEYFSETQRNKGNFPGRFSGRQFSNSRSEMNVSTLELGDSALYLCASSLGQEGNTIYFGEGSWLTVV.

The CDR3 sequence is CASSQDRGGELFF. The CDR3 DNA is TGCGCCAGCAGCCAAGATCGGGGCGGGGAGCTGTTTTTT. V usage is TRBV4-3 and J usage is TRBJ2-2; TRBD2 might be the D (5 bases). The CDR3 runs to 13 residues. CDR1 and CDR2 from the germline V gene are LGHNA and YSLEER. The germline V and J ends were trimmed by 0 bases and 7 bases, with 6 bases remaining between them.

CDR3 region: CATTAGVTGELFF. The CDR3 DNA is TGTGCCACCACGGCAGGGGTCACCGGGGAGCTGTTTTTT. The V call is TRBV15, the J call TRBJ2-2; a weak D match, TRBD1 (6 bases). With 7 bases removed from V and 4 bases from J, the gap between germline ends came to 10 bases. Germline values: CDR1 LNHNV, CDR2 YYDKDF (reference sequence). CDR3 size: 13 residues.

This clone was counted a few times. The gene calls are TRBV4-2 and TRBJ1-2, with 8 bases fitting TRBD1. The CDR3 covers 15 residues. Trimming at V came to 2 bases and at J to 4 bases, leaving 6 bases not matched to a gene. In germline, CDR1 is LGHNA, CDR2 YNFKEQ. The DNA for the CDR3 is TGTGCCAGCAGCCAACCGGACAGGGAAGGCTATGGCTACACCTTC. This codes for CASSQPDREGYGYTF.

This chain uses TRBV19 with TRBJ1-3; D is perhaps TRBD1 (6 bases). Germline V CDR1 and CDR2: LNHDA, SQIVND (reference sequence). The CDR3 totals 16 residues. V lost 5 bases and J lost 0, with 14 bases in between. CDR3 in DNA: TGTGCCAGTAGTTTCTACAGGGTCGGCTCTGGAAACACCATATATTTT. It is translated as CASSFYRVGSGNTIYF.

This clone was picked up a small number of times. V gene TRBV19 combines with J gene TRBJ1-1, with TRBD1 matching over 11 bases. From germline, CDR1 is LNHDA and CDR2 SQIVND (reference sequence). V trimming: 7 bases; J trimming: 11 bases; junction bases outside the gene matches: 6. This CDR3 region has 12 residues. CDR3 coding DNA: TGTGCCAGTACGGACAGGGGGCGCCAGGCTTTCTTT. This codes for CASTDRGRQAFF.

The sample holds a few counts of this clone. The genes are TRBV2 and TRBJ2-1; D gene unclear. Trimming removed 4 bases from V and 6 bases from J, with 13 bases in between. CDR1 and CDR2 from the germline V gene are SNHLY and FYNNEI. CDR3 length: 14 residues. CDR3 sequence: CASSGHSGRNEQFF. The CDR3 DNA reads as TGTGCCAGCAGTGGACACTCTGGGCGCAATGAGCAGTTCTTC.

This rearrangement joins TRBV6-1 to TRBJ2-1, with TRBD2 identical over 8 bases. CDR3 length equals 15 residues. Germline V gene data show CDR1 as MNHNS and CDR2 as SASEGT. Trimming removed 1 base from V and 1 base from J; junction bases left unmatched: 0. The CDR3 DNA reads TGTGCCAGCAGTGAAGGCGGGGGGTCCTACAATGAGCAGTTCTTC. Protein: CASSEGGGSYNEQFF.

The rearrangement uses TRBV7-3 and TRBJ2-5; TRBD1 is a possible D gene (6 bases). The CDR3 has 13 residues. The germline CDR1 and CDR2 sequences are SGHTA and FQGTGA. The V gene lost 5 bases and the J gene lost 7 bases, with 14 bases spanning the gap. The CDR3 loop reads CASSPQGPGTQYF. The CDR3, as DNA: TGTGCCAGCAGCCCACAGGGTCCGGGGACCCAGTACTTC. The entire variable domain, with the rest obtained from reference TRBV7-3 and TRBJ2-5, is as follows: GAGVSQTPSNKVTEKGKYVELRCDPISGHTALYWYRQSLGQGPEFLIYFQGTGAADDSGLPNDRFFAVRPEGSVSTLKIQRTERGDSAVYLCASSPQGPGTQYFGPGTRLLVL.

The V call is TRBV6-6, the J call TRBJ2-2, with 8 nucleotides matching TRBD2. V was pared by 6 bases and J by 2 bases, with 5 bases of the junction left unmatched. This CDR3 comprises 15 residues. Germline-derived CDR1 and CDR2 are MNHNY and SVGAGI (reference sequence). CDR3 in DNA: TGTGCCAGCAGCCTTACTAGCGGCAACACCGGGGAGCTGTTTTTT. Translated, it gives CASSLTSGNTGELFF.

The gene calls are TRBV19 and TRBJ2-2, with 8 bases fitting TRBD2. Germline V gene lookup returns CDR1 LNHDA and CDR2 SQIVND (reference sequence). The CDR3 is 14 amino acids. Losses at the gene ends were 7 bases for V and 6 bases for J; bases not matched to a gene: 7. CDR3 loop: CASNGLAGAGELFF. CDR3 bases: TGTGCCAGTAACGGACTAGCCGGGGCCGGGGAGCTGTTTTTT. The full variable domain, in which reference TRBV19 and TRBJ2-2 provide the parts outside the CDR3, is DGGITQSPKYLFRKEGQNVTLSCEQNLNHDAMYWYRQDPGQGLRLIYYSQIVNDFQKGDIAEGYSVSREKKESFPLTVTSAQKNPTAFYLCASNGLAGAGELFFGEGSRLTVL.

The chain carries TRBV19 and TRBJ1-5; perhaps TRBD1 as D (6 bases). Trimming removed 2 bases from V and 4 bases from J, with 6 bases in between. The CDR3 is 13 amino acids. Germline V gene lookup returns CDR1 LNHDA and CDR2 SQIVND (reference sequence). CDR3 DNA: TGTGCCAGTAGTATAACAGGGAATCAGCCCCAGCATTTT. This codes for CASSITGNQPQHF. The variable domain in full, with the rest retrieved from reference TRBV19 and TRBJ1-5, is DGGITQSPKYLFRKEGQNVTLSCEQNLNHDAMYWYRQDPGQGLRLIYYSQIVNDFQKGDIAEGYSVSREKKESFPLTVTSAQKNPTAFYLCASSITGNQPQHFGDGTRLSIL.

V is TRBV15 and J is TRBJ1-5, with unresolved D. V lost 0 bases and J 11 bases, leaving 11 bases between the germline ends. Germline V CDR1 and CDR2: LNHNV, YYDKDF (reference sequence). The CDR3 loop spans 13 amino acids. CDR3 bases: TGTGCCACCAGCAGAGATCTGGTAGAGTCCCAGCATTTT. Translated, it gives CATSRDLVESQHF.

The chain links TRBV11-3 to TRBJ2-2; a possible D gene is TRBD2 (6 bases). Germline V gene data show CDR1 as SGHNT and CDR2 as YENEEA. The CDR3 is 20 amino acids. The V end was cut by 4 bases, the J end by 4 bases, with 28 bases between. The CDR3 spells CASSSGRGFPSRRGTGELFF. In DNA form, the CDR3 reads TGTGCCAGCAGCTCAGGACGGGGCTTCCCTAGCCGGCGGGGCACCGGGGAGCTGTTTTTT.

CDR3 nucleotide sequence: TGTGCCTGGATGGGCTACGGGGGAGCGCCCCAAGAGACCCAGTACTTC. It yields the protein CAWMGYGGAPQETQYF. J is TRBJ2-5 and V is TRBV30; a weak D match, TRBD2 (6 bases). Germline loops: CDR1 GTSNPN, CDR2 SVGIG (reference sequence). This CDR3 has 16 residues. V was clipped by 4 bases and J by 1 base, with 19 bases between them.

The rearrangement joins TRBV11-2 to TRBJ2-7, with D unresolved. The V gene's germline CDR1 is SGHAT and CDR2 FQNNGV. Trimming left V 5 bases short and J 4 bases short, with 3 bases between. This CDR3 has 10 residues. The CDR3, as DNA: TGTGCCAGCAGCCGTTACGAGCAGTACTTC. It encodes CASSRYEQYF. The full variable domain, completed using reference TRBV11-2 and TRBJ2-7, is EAGVAQSPRYKIIEKRQSVAFWCNPISGHATLYWYQQILGQGPKLLIQFQNNGVVDDSQLPKDRFSAERLKGVDSTLKIQPAKLEDSAVYLCASSRYEQYFGPGTRLTVT.

V is TRBV5-1 and J is TRBJ2-7; TRBD1 aligns across 9 bases. Germline V gene lookup returns CDR1 SGHRS and CDR2 YFSETQ. V shed 3 bases and J 5 bases; nucleotides not matched to a gene: 9. The CDR3 runs 15 residues. CDR3 coding DNA: TGCGCCAGCAGCTCCGTCGGGGACAGGGCCAACGAGCAGTACTTC. Translated: CASSSVGDRANEQYF.

This chain joins TRBV4-1 and TRBJ1-5; perhaps TRBD1 as D (6 bases). Trimming removed 4 bases from V and 6 bases from J, with 10 bases in between. The CDR3 runs 13 residues. Germline V gene sequence: CDR1 MGHRA, CDR2 YSYEKL. CDR3 protein: CASSLIQGQPQHF. DNA for the CDR3: TGCGCCAGCAGCCTCATACAGGGTCAGCCCCAGCATTTT.

A remark on this clone: The final CDR3 position lacks the conserved phenylalanine or tryptophan, pointing to a likely read error. The chain uses TRBV7-9 and TRBJ1-2; no clear D gene. V was trimmed by 5 bases and J by 5 bases, leaving 6 bases between them. Looked up from germline, CDR1 is SEHNR and CDR2 is FQNEAQ (reference sequence). CDR3 length: 11 amino acids. The CDR3 is CASSPGYGYTL. The CDR3 DNA follows: TGTGCCAGCAGCCCAGGTTATGGCTACACCCTC.

This chain links TRBV11-3 with TRBJ1-2, with D possibly TRBD1 on 5 matching bases. Looked up from germline, CDR1 is SGHNT and CDR2 is YENEEA. The CDR3 has 16 amino acids. V gave up 3 bases and J gave up 4 bases, with 18 bases separating them. CDR3 region: CASSFQTKGLIYGYTF. As DNA, the CDR3 is TGTGCCAGCAGCTTTCAGACAAAGGGGCTTATCTATGGCTACACCTTC. The full variable domain, rest sourced from reference TRBV11-3 and TRBJ1-2, is EAGVVQSPRYKIIEKKQPVAFWCNPISGHNTLYWYLQNLGQGPELLIRYENEEAVDDSQLPKDRFSAERLKGVDSTLKIQPAELGDSAVYLCASSFQTKGLIYGYTFGSGTRLTVV.

The chain recombines TRBV7-3 with TRBJ2-5, with TRBD1 matching over 7 bases. TRBJ2-7 matches the DNA end more closely, so the J call is doubtful. Germline V gene sequence: CDR1 SGHTA, CDR2 FQGTGA. This CDR3 region has 15 residues. The CDR3 here is CASSLFAGGFNEQYF. The CDR3 DNA reads TGTGCCAGCAGCTTATTCGCAGGGGGTTTCAACGAGCAGTACTTC.